A selection of T cell receptor beta chains follows, all from one sample in a study of cytomegalovirus exposure and HLA in healthy donors. The protocol was immunoSEQ multiplex PCR, while the TCRdb copy is restricted to in-frame clones and leaves out a portion. This table holds 90,000 to 130,000 clones, approximately 89% found once. Sequencing used PBMCs. The receptors originated from a woman younger than 30 in good health and CMV-seronegative. CDR3s include the opening cysteine and the closing phenylalanine or tryptophan. Fields, in order: CDR3 protein, CDR3 DNA, V gene, clone size, J gene, D gene. A D gene is named only where the DNA matches it firmly. Part of the rows lack a size; the others show once, few, many or a class for expanded clones.

cdr3_aa: CASSLGLAGLRQYF
cdr3_nt: TGTGCCAGCAGTCTTGGATTAGCTGGCCTTCGGCAGTACTTC
v_call: TRBV27
clone_size: -
j_call: TRBJ2-7
d_call: -

cdr3_aa: CASRRMEGVGELFF
cdr3_nt: TGTGCCAGCAGGAGAATGGAAGGGGTTGGGGAGCTGTTTTTT
v_call: TRBV28
clone_size: -
j_call: TRBJ2-2
d_call: -

cdr3_aa: CASRESFLAKNIQYF
cdr3_nt: TGTGCCAGCAGGGAGAGTTTCCTAGCCAAAAACATTCAGTACTTC
v_call: TRBV2
clone_size: -
j_call: TRBJ2-4
d_call: -

cdr3_aa: CASSGPGTINTIYF
cdr3_nt: TGTGCCAGCAGCGGACCCGGGACTATCAACACCATATATTTT
v_call: TRBV9
clone_size: -
j_call: TRBJ1-3
d_call: -

cdr3_aa: CASSLDHGSGGIGEQYF
cdr3_nt: TGTGCCAGCAGCTTAGATCATGGTAGCGGGGGTATTGGCGAGCAGTACTTC
v_call: TRBV11-3
clone_size: -
j_call: TRBJ2-7
d_call: TRBD2

cdr3_aa: CASSLVSSGGNNEQFF
cdr3_nt: TGTGCCAGCAGCTTAGTATCTAGCGGGGGAAACAATGAGCAGTTCTTC
v_call: TRBV7-3
clone_size: -
j_call: TRBJ2-1
d_call: TRBD2

cdr3_aa: CTSSQGVDRENTEAFF
cdr3_nt: TGCACCAGCAGCCAAGGCGTCGACAGGGAGAACACTGAAGCTTTCTTT
v_call: TRBV1
clone_size: -
j_call: TRBJ1-1
d_call: -

cdr3_aa: CASSDWVIGHHYF
cdr3_nt: TGTGCCAGCAGTGATTGGGTCATTGGACACCACTACTTC
v_call: TRBV2
clone_size: -
j_call: TRBJ2-5
d_call: -

cdr3_aa: CASSSRGYTEAFF
cdr3_nt: TGTGCCAGCAGTTCTAGGGGATACACTGAAGCTTTCTTT
v_call: TRBV6-5
clone_size: -
j_call: TRBJ1-1
d_call: -

cdr3_aa: CASRLAVVAGGRETQYF
cdr3_nt: TGTGCAAGTCGCTTAGCGGTGGTAGCGGGAGGAAGGGAGACCCAGTACTTC
v_call: TRBV12-2
clone_size: -
j_call: TRBJ2-5
d_call: -

cdr3_aa: CASRMDRAVSNQPQHF
cdr3_nt: TGTGCCAGTAGGATGGACAGGGCGGTTAGCAATCAGCCCCAGCATTTT
v_call: TRBV19
clone_size: once
j_call: TRBJ1-5
d_call: TRBD1

cdr3_aa: CASSQGGLKDTQYF
cdr3_nt: TGTGCCAGCAGCCAGGGGGGTCTTAAAGATACGCAGTATTTT
v_call: TRBV4-2
clone_size: -
j_call: TRBJ2-3
d_call: -

cdr3_aa: CAWSLRDSYQPQHF
cdr3_nt: TGTGCCTGGAGTCTCCGGGACAGTTATCAGCCCCAGCATTTT
v_call: TRBV30
clone_size: -
j_call: TRBJ1-5
d_call: TRBD1

cdr3_aa: CASFGAPQGSYEQYF
cdr3_nt: TGTGCCAGCTTCGGTGCTCCACAGGGCTCCTACGAGCAGTACTTC
v_call: TRBV6-1
clone_size: -
j_call: TRBJ2-7
d_call: -

cdr3_aa: CASSLSVPYEQYF
cdr3_nt: TGTGCCAGCAGCTTATCGGTGCCCTACGAGCAGTACTTC
v_call: TRBV7-9
clone_size: -
j_call: TRBJ2-7
d_call: -

cdr3_aa: CASSVFGTANSPLHF
cdr3_nt: TGTGCCAGCAGCGTATTTGGGACAGCGAATTCACCCCTCCACTTT
v_call: TRBV9
clone_size: few
j_call: TRBJ1-6
d_call: TRBD1

cdr3_aa: CASSPGPGGTEAFF
cdr3_nt: TGTGCCAGCAGCCCGGGACCCGGAGGGACTGAAGCTTTCTTT
v_call: TRBV7-3
clone_size: -
j_call: TRBJ1-1
d_call: -

cdr3_aa: CASSQELAGGTDTQYF
cdr3_nt: TGCGCCAGCAGCCAAGAATTAGCGGGGGGCACAGATACGCAGTATTTT
v_call: TRBV4-3
clone_size: medium-sized
j_call: TRBJ2-3
d_call: TRBD2

cdr3_aa: CASSVDRGNTEAFF
cdr3_nt: TGCGCCAGCAGCGTAGACAGGGGGAACACTGAAGCTTTCTTT
v_call: TRBV5-1
clone_size: -
j_call: TRBJ1-1
d_call: TRBD1

cdr3_aa: CASSTDSPPGSGANVLTF
cdr3_nt: TGCGCCAGCAGTACGGACAGCCCCCCGGGGTCTGGGGCCAACGTCCTGACTTTC
v_call: TRBV10-2
clone_size: -
j_call: TRBJ2-6
d_call: -

cdr3_aa: CASSHADRGPQPQHF
cdr3_nt: TGCGCCAGCAGCCACGCGGACAGGGGGCCTCAGCCCCAGCATTTT
v_call: TRBV4-1
clone_size: -
j_call: TRBJ1-5
d_call: TRBD1

cdr3_aa: CASSPPGTQNTEAFF
cdr3_nt: TGTGCCAGCTCACCACCCGGGACACAGAACACTGAAGCTTTCTTT
v_call: TRBV18
clone_size: -
j_call: TRBJ1-1
d_call: -

cdr3_aa: CASSLETGSTEAFF
cdr3_nt: TGTGCCAGCAGTTTAGAGACAGGGAGCACTGAAGCTTTCTTT
v_call: TRBV28
clone_size: -
j_call: TRBJ1-1
d_call: TRBD1

cdr3_aa: CASSLGAGYSNQPQHF
cdr3_nt: TGTGCCAGCAGCTTAGGGGCAGGTTATAGCAATCAGCCCCAGCATTTT
v_call: TRBV7-2
clone_size: -
j_call: TRBJ1-5
d_call: -

cdr3_aa: CASSLGQVSYEQYF
cdr3_nt: TGTGCCAGCAGTTTGGGACAGGTATCCTACGAGCAGTACTTC
v_call: TRBV27
clone_size: -
j_call: TRBJ2-7
d_call: TRBD1

cdr3_aa: CASTVTGNQPQHF
cdr3_nt: TGTGCCAGCACGGTAACTGGCAATCAGCCCCAGCATTTT
v_call: TRBV6-1
clone_size: -
j_call: TRBJ1-5
d_call: -

cdr3_aa: CASSMTGGVYEQYF
cdr3_nt: TGTGCCAGCAGTATGACAGGGGGGGTGTACGAGCAGTACTTC
v_call: TRBV25-1
clone_size: -
j_call: TRBJ2-7
d_call: TRBD1